The rows below give T cell receptor beta chains drawn from one sample of a study of CXCR3-negative and CXCR3-positive naive CD8 T cells. TCRdb re-called the 5' RACE reads; every CDR3 protein appears as one record, without DNA. The sample spans around 40,000 distinct CDR3 sequences; the ten largest clones claim roughly 14%. What was sequenced was memory CD8+ T cells from blood. These receptors originate from a human donor in good health. Some clones in this sample may be carry-over from other donors' samples. The CDR3 runs from the conserved cysteine through the conserved F or W. Clone size is not always given. Where it is, it says once, few, many or a class for expanded clones.

j_call: TRBJ2-5
v_call: TRBV12-3/TRBV12-4
clone_size: -
cdr3_aa: CASSPMDRDETQYF

j_call: TRBJ2-7
v_call: TRBV9
clone_size: -
cdr3_aa: CASSATGVSSYEQYF

j_call: TRBJ1-3
v_call: TRBV15
clone_size: -
cdr3_aa: CATSRDRAGGNTIYF

j_call: TRBJ2-1
v_call: TRBV6-1
clone_size: -
cdr3_aa: CASSYEEDRVWIGQFF

j_call: TRBJ1-5
v_call: TRBV20-1
clone_size: -
cdr3_aa: CSAPGASNQPQHF

j_call: TRBJ2-3
v_call: TRBV5-1
clone_size: -
cdr3_aa: CASSRVGGFRADTQYF

j_call: TRBJ2-5
v_call: TRBV4-3
clone_size: -
cdr3_aa: CASSQGGRQETQYF

j_call: TRBJ1-1
v_call: TRBV28
clone_size: -
cdr3_aa: CASSITGLSTEAFF

j_call: TRBJ2-7
v_call: TRBV9
clone_size: -
cdr3_aa: CASSVGFGNEQYF

j_call: TRBJ1-1
v_call: TRBV2
clone_size: -
cdr3_aa: CASSERGVSEAFF

j_call: TRBJ1-3
v_call: TRBV29-1
clone_size: -
cdr3_aa: CSAEMGSGNTIYF

j_call: TRBJ2-7
v_call: TRBV3-1
clone_size: -
cdr3_aa: CASSQDPGAEQYF

j_call: TRBJ2-2
v_call: TRBV29-1
clone_size: -
cdr3_aa: CSAGGWQATGELFF

j_call: TRBJ2-3
v_call: TRBV29-1
clone_size: -
cdr3_aa: CSVEDYGTGFLSTDTQYF

j_call: TRBJ2-2
v_call: TRBV7-3
clone_size: -
cdr3_aa: CASSRPFTGELFF

j_call: TRBJ2-7
v_call: TRBV6-2/TRBV6-3
clone_size: -
cdr3_aa: CASSYSGQSEQYF

j_call: TRBJ1-1
v_call: TRBV7-9
clone_size: -
cdr3_aa: CASSLFDVGNTEAFF

j_call: TRBJ2-5
v_call: TRBV7-8
clone_size: -
cdr3_aa: CASSLKGGFQETQYF

j_call: TRBJ2-7
v_call: TRBV7-2
clone_size: -
cdr3_aa: CASSILAAVSEQYF

j_call: TRBJ2-3
v_call: TRBV29-1
clone_size: -
cdr3_aa: CSVEALDGTGTDTQYF

j_call: TRBJ2-5
v_call: TRBV5-1
clone_size: -
cdr3_aa: CASSLTWSPGETQYF

j_call: TRBJ2-7
v_call: TRBV10-3
clone_size: -
cdr3_aa: CATSQARDYEQYF

j_call: TRBJ2-5
v_call: TRBV20-1
clone_size: -
cdr3_aa: CSAREQNQETQYF

j_call: TRBJ2-5
v_call: TRBV30
clone_size: -
cdr3_aa: CAWSELPTETQYF

j_call: TRBJ2-1
v_call: TRBV7-3
clone_size: -
cdr3_aa: CASSSQRGPSYNEQFF

j_call: TRBJ1-5
v_call: TRBV6-6
clone_size: -
cdr3_aa: CATWDTGDQPQHF

j_call: TRBJ2-5
v_call: TRBV20-1
clone_size: -
cdr3_aa: CSAKKTGQGETQYF

j_call: TRBJ2-7
v_call: TRBV6-2/TRBV6-3
clone_size: -
cdr3_aa: CASRVGRIYEQYF

j_call: TRBJ2-3
v_call: TRBV24-1
clone_size: -
cdr3_aa: CATAGTASTDTQYF

j_call: TRBJ2-4
v_call: TRBV7-9
clone_size: -
cdr3_aa: CASSFALENIQYF

j_call: TRBJ2-1
v_call: TRBV7-8
clone_size: -
cdr3_aa: CASSLDRSEKFF

j_call: TRBJ1-5
v_call: TRBV4-2
clone_size: -
cdr3_aa: CASSQNGGEGAQHF

j_call: TRBJ2-1
v_call: TRBV28
clone_size: -
cdr3_aa: CASSLMGAGEFF

j_call: TRBJ2-3
v_call: TRBV7-2
clone_size: -
cdr3_aa: CASSYRDRGADTQYF

j_call: TRBJ1-6
v_call: TRBV6-4
clone_size: medium-sized
cdr3_aa: CASAGTANSPLHF

j_call: TRBJ2-3
v_call: TRBV4-3
clone_size: -
cdr3_aa: CASSQDREGTPNTQYF

j_call: TRBJ2-3
v_call: TRBV14
clone_size: -
cdr3_aa: CASSQDIGGLTDTQYF

j_call: TRBJ2-1
v_call: TRBV23-1
clone_size: -
cdr3_aa: CASSHPERGVQFDEQFF

j_call: TRBJ2-5
v_call: TRBV10-2
clone_size: -
cdr3_aa: CASSESRGRPETQYF

j_call: TRBJ2-1
v_call: TRBV28
clone_size: -
cdr3_aa: CASSPGTGYNEQFF